The clone carrying this TCR beta chain was counted once. The target antigen is unknown. This CDR3 contains 13 residues. CDR1 is MGHRA, CDR2 YSYEKL, per germline. Trimming pared 2 bases from V and 4 bases from J, leaving 6 bases between. The sample belongs to a study of cytomegalovirus exposure and HLA in healthy donors. Study-wide findings and caveats: A later analysis linked a missense variant in DCLRE1C to the trimming of TCR beta V and J genes. Certain indistinguishable V segments, among them TRBV6-2 and TRBV6-3, were excluded. Confirmation was obtained in vitro that a few CMV-associated chains are specific for CMV antigens.

The PCR was carried out with 60 Vbeta primers and 13 Jbeta primers. Profiled with immunoSEQ multiplex PCR; TCRdb holds only in-frame clones, not every one. The sample has 170,000 or so clones, roughly 82% seen once. Sequencing was performed on PBMCs. This TCR was sampled from a man between 50 and 59 years old in good health and CMV-seropositive. The chain carries TRBV4-1 and TRBJ1-3; unclear D gene. The CDR3 sequence: CASSQRSGNTIYF. CDR3 in DNA: TGCGCCAGCAGCCAAAGAAGCGGAAACACCATATATTTT.